These 30 T cell receptor beta chains were sequenced from one sample in a study of CD8 T cells in ankylosing spondylitis. Points from the study as a whole: A TCR beta motif of eight highly homologous variants appeared characteristic of ankylosing spondylitis blood.

TCRdb processed the 5' RACE reads anew with MiXCR; each CDR3 protein has one entry. The sample has some 840,000 distinct CDR3 sequences; approximately 10% are singletons. These receptors' antigens are unknown. Sequenced sample: blood, either unsorted or a sorted T cell fraction (not recorded which). These receptors all come from a male donor with ankylosing spondylitis.

This chain uses TRBV28 with TRBJ2-3; possibly TRBD1 or TRBD2 for D (5 bases each). The V end was cut by 10 bases, the J end by 7 bases, with 27 bases between. Germline CDR1 is MDHEN and CDR2 is SYDVKM. CDR3 size: 16 residues. DNA for the CDR3: TGTGCCATCCACTCCCCTCGACGGGGTGGGGGAAATACGCAGTATTTT. Its translation is CAIHSPRRGGGNTQYF.

In this sample, this clonotype turned up once. V gene TRBV5-1 combines with J gene TRBJ1-1; maybe TRBD1 (6 bases). The V end was cut by 4 bases, the J end by 3 bases, with 13 bases between. The CDR3 is 14 amino acids. Germline lookup yields CDR1 SGHRS and CDR2 YFSETQ. Here the CDR3 reads CASSPEGGDTEAFF. Here the CDR3 DNA reads TGCGCCAGCAGCCCGGAAGGGGGGGACACTGAAGCTTTCTTT.

The chain combines TRBV6-1 with TRBJ2-1; the D call may be TRBD1 or TRBD2 (5 bases each). Germline values: CDR1 MNHNS, CDR2 SASEGT. This CDR3 has 13 residues. The germline V and J ends were trimmed by 7 bases and 4 bases, with 11 bases remaining between them. CDR3 sequence reads: CASMRDHYNEQFF. The CDR3 region has the DNA TGTGCCAGCATGAGGGACCATTACAATGAGCAGTTCTTC.

This clonotype was observed many times. This chain links TRBV29-1 with TRBJ2-7; unclear D gene. The CDR3 length is 12 residues. The V end was cut by 1 base, the J end by 0 bases, with 4 bases between. CDR1 and CDR2 (germline): SQVTM, ANQGSEA. In DNA form, the CDR3 reads TGCAGCGTTGAAGGTGACTCCTACGAGCAGTACTTC. It yields the protein CSVEGDSYEQYF.

The chain combines TRBV20-1 with TRBJ2-3, with 7 nucleotides matching TRBD2. Germline-derived CDR1 and CDR2 are DFQATT and SNEGSKA (reference sequence). CDR3 size: 16 residues. Trimming took 2 bases from V and 3 from J; bases not matched to a gene: 11. In nucleotides, the CDR3 is TGCAGTGCTAGAAGAGGGGACTACCTCAGTACAGATACGCAGTATTTT. Amino acids: CSARRGDYLSTDTQYF.

The genes are TRBV7-6 and TRBJ2-2, with 7 bases matching TRBD2. Per germline, CDR1 SGHVS and CDR2 FNYEAQ. Trimming at V came to 0 bases and at J to 4 bases, leaving 5 bases not matched to a gene. The CDR3 is 16 residues long. DNA for the CDR3: TGTGCCAGCAGCTTAGCCCCGACTAGCTCCACCGGGGAGCTGTTTTTT. It specifies CASSLAPTSSTGELFF.

This clonotype turned up a few times. Here the CDR3 reads CSARRGSDGYTF. The CDR3 DNA is TGCAGTGCTAGGCGGGGGAGCGATGGCTACACCTTC. The chain uses TRBV20-1 and TRBJ1-2, with a weak D call TRBD1 (5 bases). This CDR3 spans 12 amino acids. Per germline, CDR1 DFQATT and CDR2 SNEGSKA (reference sequence). Trimming removed 3 bases from V and 6 bases from J, with 11 bases in between.

This clonotype was observed once. Sequence at one end of the junction differs from germline and may be a read error. This chain connects TRBV7-2 to TRBJ1-1; D gene ambiguous. The CDR3 runs to 15 residues. CDR1 SGHTA and CDR2 FQGNSA come from the germline V gene. The CDR3 DNA reads as TGTGCCAGCAGCTTAGCGGTAAGATTGAACAATGAAGCTTTCTTT. Translating it yields CASSLAVRLNNEAFF.

The chain joins TRBV20-1 to TRBJ2-7, with 9 bases lining up with TRBD2. The V gene end was trimmed by 6 bases and the J gene end by 0 bases; junction bases not matched to a gene: 21. CDR1 and CDR2 (germline): DFQATT, SNEGSKA (reference sequence). The CDR3 runs 19 residues. Here the CDR3 DNA reads TGCAGTGCCCATTCAGCGGGAGGCGGGTCGGTTGCGAGCTCCTACGAGCAGTACTTC. Protein: CSAHSAGGGSVASSYEQYF.

In this sample, this clonotype turned up many times. The chain employs TRBV7-2 and TRBJ2-1, with 12 bases matching TRBD2. Looked up from germline, CDR1 is SGHTA and CDR2 is FQGNSA. The trim removed 2 bases at V and 4 bases at J, leaving 0 bases unmatched. The CDR3 sequence is 15 residues long. CDR3 nucleotide sequence: TGTGCCAGCAGCTTACTAGCGGGGGGGTACAATGAGCAGTTCTTC. It encodes CASSLLAGGYNEQFF.

This clonotype was observed a few times. This chain links TRBV4-2 with TRBJ1-5; D is ambiguous. Germline CDR1 is LGHNA and CDR2 is YNFKEQ. The length of the CDR3 is 14 residues. The V gene lost 1 base and the J gene lost 10 bases, with 14 bases spanning the gap. Here the CDR3 reads CASSQAGGRIPQHF. The DNA of the CDR3 is TGTGCCAGCAGCCAAGCGGGCGGGAGGATCCCCCAGCATTTT.

This clonotype has a count of ten or more. The J gene is TRBJ1-5, the V gene TRBV6-1, with D perhaps matching TRBD1 (5 bases). The CDR3 extends over 12 amino acids. V was shortened by 6 bases and J by 5 bases, with 8 bases between the two germline ends. CDR1 and CDR2 from the germline V gene are MNHNS and SASEGT. CDR3 loop: CASRGGDQPQHF. CDR3 nucleotide sequence: TGTGCCAGCAGGGGGGGGGATCAGCCCCAGCATTTT.

This clonotype was seen repeatedly, ten times or more. This chain joins TRBV5-1 and TRBJ2-4; 9 bases are a match to TRBD1. Germline V CDR1 and CDR2: SGHRS, YFSETQ. V lost 4 bases, J lost 7 bases, and 9 bases stayed unmatched. The CDR3 sequence is 15 residues long. The CDR3 DNA reads as TGCGCCAGCAGCCCACGGACAGGGGTTGGGAACATTCAGTACTTC. It specifies CASSPRTGVGNIQYF.

In its sample, this clonotype was seen a few times. The chain links TRBV7-9 to TRBJ2-1, with TRBD1 identical over 7 bases. Losses at the gene ends were 6 bases for V and 8 bases for J; bases not matched to a gene: 10. Germline CDR1 reads SEHNR; CDR2 reads FQNEAQ (reference sequence). The CDR3 consists of 14 residues. The chain's CDR3 is CASRRDRGHHEQFF. For the CDR3, the DNA is TGTGCCAGCAGAAGGGACAGAGGACATCATGAGCAGTTCTTC.

There are a few counts of this clonotype. The CDR3 spells CASSLREAEREKLFF. DNA for the CDR3: TGTGCCAGCAGTTTAAGAGAAGCCGAACGCGAAAAACTGTTTTTT. The chain has TRBV28 and TRBJ1-4, with no clear D. V was trimmed by 2 bases and J by 8 bases, leaving 15 bases between them. The germline V gene encodes CDR1 MDHEN and CDR2 SYDVKM. This CDR3 is built from 15 residues.

The chain recombines TRBV20-1 with TRBJ2-6; TRBD2 agrees at 13 bases. Germline V gene sequence: CDR1 DFQATT, CDR2 SNEGSKA (reference sequence). J was trimmed by 2 bases and V by 1 base; bases with no gene match: 2. There are 17 residues in the CDR3. The CDR3 region has the DNA TGCAGTGCTAGAGGACTAGCGGGGGGCCCTGGGGCCAACGTCCTGACTTTC. Protein sequence: CSARGLAGGPGANVLTF.

This clonotype occurred a few times. This chain connects TRBV6-1 to TRBJ2-5; no clear D. CDR1 MNHNS and CDR2 SASEGT come from the germline V gene. The CDR3 consists of 14 residues. Trimming shortened V by 5 bases and J by 0 bases, and 10 bases separated the two germline ends. CDR3 coding DNA: TGTGCCAGCAGTAGACACGTGTACCAAGAGACCCAGTACTTC. Its translation is CASSRHVYQETQYF.

This clonotype has a handful of counts. This chain uses TRBV9 with TRBJ1-1; a possible D gene is TRBD1 (5 bases). Deletions cut 4 bases from V and 0 bases from J, with 16 bases between. Germline lookup yields CDR1 SGDLS and CDR2 YYNGEE. The CDR3 extends over 16 amino acids. Here the CDR3 reads CASSLTGTTLNTEAFF. The CDR3 DNA sequence: TGTGCCAGCAGCTTAACCGGGACCACCCTGAACACTGAAGCTTTCTTT.

This clonotype was counted a few times. The rearrangement uses TRBV9 and TRBJ1-1; 7 bases are shared with TRBD1. The germline CDR1 and CDR2 sequences are SGDLS and YYNGEE. The CDR3 is 14 amino acids. V gave up 6 bases and J gave up 1 base; unmatched junction bases: 6. The CDR3: CASTRGTANTEAFF. The DNA of the CDR3 is TGTGCCAGCACCCGCGGGACAGCGAACACTGAAGCTTTCTTT.

This clonotype was seen a handful of times. The genes are TRBV24-1 and TRBJ2-3, with D unresolved. V was cut by 1 base and J by 0 bases, with 7 bases left in between. Germline loops: CDR1 KGHDR, CDR2 SFDVKD. The length of the CDR3 is 15 residues. The CDR3 nucleotides are TGTGCCACCAGTGATTTCGGCCATAGCACAGATACGCAGTATTTT. This sequence encodes CATSDFGHSTDTQYF.

This clonotype appeared a few times. V is TRBV6-1 and J is TRBJ2-1, with 11 bases identical to TRBD2. The CDR3 contains 15 residues. Germline trimming cut 6 bases from V and 6 bases from J; bases unmatched to any gene: 7. In germline, CDR1 is MNHNS, CDR2 SASEGT. CDR3 DNA sequence: TGTGCCAGCAGCCGAACGACTAGCGGGGTCAATGAGCAGTTCTTC. Its translation is CASSRTTSGVNEQFF.

The chain employs TRBV29-1 and TRBJ1-1; D remains unclear. The CDR3 loop spans 12 amino acids. CDR1 is SQVTM and CDR2 is ANQGSEA in the germline V gene. V was shortened by 7 bases and J by 3 bases, with 12 bases between the two germline ends. CDR3 sequence: CSAGETYTEAFF. CDR3 sequence (DNA): TGCAGCGCTGGTGAGACATACACTGAAGCTTTCTTT.

V gene TRBV18 combines with J gene TRBJ2-2; D remains ambiguous. The V and J ends lost 3 bases and 1 base respectively, with 12 bases between them. CDR1 and CDR2 (germline): KGHSH, LQKENI. The CDR3 runs to 16 residues. The CDR3 region is CASSPMQGVNTGELFF. The CDR3 DNA follows: TGTGCCAGCTCACCGATGCAAGGAGTGAACACCGGGGAGCTGTTTTTT.

This clonotype occurred many times. The J gene is TRBJ2-1, the V gene TRBV4-3; TRBD2 matches 8 bases. The CDR3 loop spans 15 amino acids. Trimming took 0 bases from V and 9 from J; bases not matched to a gene: 7. The germline V gene encodes CDR1 LGHNA and CDR2 YSLEER. This chain's CDR3 is CASSQEVSGMGEQFF. In DNA form, the CDR3 reads TGCGCCAGCAGCCAAGAGGTTAGCGGGATGGGTGAGCAGTTCTTC.

This clonotype has a handful of counts. The chain has TRBV9 and TRBJ2-1, with 7 bases aligning to TRBD1. Germline assignment: CDR1 SGDLS and CDR2 YYNGEE. The V gene end was trimmed by 2 bases and the J gene end by 5 bases; junction bases not matched to a gene: 4. The CDR3 is made up of 14 amino acids. The DNA of the CDR3 is TGTGCCAGCAGCGTCAGGGGGTCTCACAATGAGCAGTTCTTC. This encodes CASSVRGSHNEQFF.

The V call is TRBV9, the J call TRBJ2-3; TRBD1 matches 9 bases. With V trimmed by 5 bases and J by 4 bases, 11 bases remained unmatched. The V gene's germline CDR1 is SGDLS and CDR2 YYNGEE. This CDR3 has 16 amino acids. The CDR3 nucleotides read TGTGCCAGCAGGGGTATGGACAGGGGAGGACCAGATACGCAGTATTTT. It specifies CASRGMDRGGPDTQYF.

The chain couples TRBV7-2 to TRBJ1-3; 7 bases fit TRBD1. CDR1 and CDR2 from the germline V gene are SGHTA and FQGNSA. V lost 4 bases and J lost 0; bases outside the gene matches: 6. This CDR3 comprises 16 residues. CDR3 residues: CASSYHTGASGNTIYF. DNA of the CDR3: TGTGCCAGCAGCTACCATACAGGGGCCTCTGGAAACACCATATATTTT. The full variable domain, in which reference TRBV7-2 and TRBJ1-3 provide the parts outside the CDR3, is GAGVSQSPSNKVTEKGKDVELRCDPISGHTALYWYRQSLGQGLEFLIYFQGNSAPDKSGLPSDRFSAERTGGSVSTLTIQRTQQEDSAVYLCASSYHTGASGNTIYFGEGSWLTVV.

This clonotype was counted only a few times. The rearrangement joins TRBV28 to TRBJ2-7; 7 bases are shared with TRBD1. V was pared by 11 bases and J by 0 bases, with 19 bases of the junction left unmatched. Germline lookup yields CDR1 MDHEN and CDR2 SYDVKM. The CDR3 is 17 residues long. CDR3 in amino acids: CAARETGTAKSSYEQYF. DNA for the CDR3: TGTGCCGCAAGGGAAACAGGGACAGCCAAGAGCTCCTACGAGCAGTACTTC.

This rearrangement joins TRBV5-5 to TRBJ2-7; TRBD1 agrees at 7 bases. Trimming removed 4 bases from V and 4 bases from J; junction bases left unmatched: 11. This CDR3 is 15 amino acids long. Germline lookup yields CDR1 SGHKS and CDR2 YYEKEE (reference sequence). Here the CDR3 reads CASSAFGTEIYEQYF. The DNA of the CDR3 is TGTGCCAGCAGCGCCTTTGGGACAGAAATTTACGAGCAGTACTTC.

Ten or more counts support this clonotype. The chain couples TRBV29-1 to TRBJ1-1, with D possibly TRBD1 on 6 matching bases. The CDR3 sequence is 12 residues long. Germline lookup yields CDR1 SQVTM and CDR2 ANQGSEA. V was clipped by 3 bases and J by 2 bases, with 7 bases between them. DNA of the CDR3: TGCAGCGTTGAGGGGGCTAACACTGAAGCTTTCTTT. As protein: CSVEGANTEAFF.